This is a list of T cell receptor beta chains from one sample in a study of response to subunit inactivated influenza vaccine. One entry per CDR3 protein results from TCRdb running MiXCR on the RT-PCR reads. The table lists just under 550,000 distinct CDR3 sequences, approximately 22% of them singletons. This same sample was also taken into another study, of T cells expressing NK-cell markers.

The sample here was CD4+ T cells sorted from PBMCs, taken 11 to 12 days after vaccination. The source of these receptors is a man aged 45 to 65 who received an inactivated influenza vaccine. Both conserved end residues are part of each CDR3. D genes are given only for firm matches. Rows may omit the clone size; those that give it use once, few, many or a size class.

clone_size	d_call	cdr3_length	v_call	j_call	cdr3_aa	cdr3_nt
NA	NA	14	TRBV19	TRBJ2-7	CASSIRLRAYEQYF	TGTGCCAGTAGTATAAGACTAAGAGCCTACGAGCAGTACTTC
NA	NA	11	TRBV12-3/TRBV12-4	TRBJ1-1	CASSLTSEAFF	TGTGCCAGCAGTTTAACCTCTGAAGCTTTCTTT
NA	NA	14	TRBV7-9	TRBJ1-2	CASTAGGPGYGYTF	TGTGCCAGCACCGCGGGGGGACCTGGCTATGGCTACACCTTC
few	NA	14	TRBV6-2/TRBV6-3	TRBJ2-3	CASRPGTGDVTQYF	TGTGCCAGCAGACCGGGGACTGGGGATGTTACGCAGTATTTT
many	TRBD1	15	TRBV2	TRBJ1-5	CASKGLTGEGQPQHF	TGTGCCAGCAAAGGGTTGACAGGGGAAGGACAGCCCCAGCATTTT
few	TRBD2	18	TRBV4-1	TRBJ2-1	CASSQDRTSGSSYNEQFF	TGCGCCAGCAGCCAAGATCGGACTAGCGGGAGCTCCTACAATGAGCAGTTCTTC
NA	NA	13	TRBV29-1	TRBJ2-2	CSVQGPGAGELFF	TGCAGCGTCCAGGGACCCGGCGCCGGGGAGCTGTTTTTT
once	NA	13	TRBV28	TRBJ1-5	CASRTVSNQPQHF	TGTGCCAGCCGGACAGTCAGCAATCAGCCCCAGCATTTT
few	NA	14	TRBV5-6	TRBJ2-2	CASSLPPSNGELFF	TGTGCCAGCAGCTTGCCGCCCAGCAACGGGGAGCTGTTTTTT
NA	TRBD1	13	TRBV20-1	TRBJ1-4	CSASGQRYEKLFF	TGCAGTGCTTCGGGACAGAGATATGAAAAACTGTTTTTT
NA	NA	14	TRBV7-2	TRBJ1-6	CASSLSQNGSPLHF	TGTGCCAGCAGCTTGTCTCAAAACGGTTCACCCCTCCACTTT
few	NA	14	TRBV27	TRBJ1-6	CASSAAGNNSPLHF	TGTGCCAGCAGTGCGGCAGGGAACAATTCACCCCTCCACTTT
few	TRBD2	16	TRBV5-1	TRBJ2-3	CASSPGLAGGKDTQYF	TGCGCCAGCAGCCCGGGACTAGCGGGGGGAAAAGATACGCAGTATTTT
NA	NA	15	TRBV9	TRBJ1-1	CASSVVGQMNTEAFF	TGTGCCAGCAGCGTAGTCGGTCAGATGAACACTGAAGCTTTCTTT
NA	TRBD1	19	TRBV15	TRBJ2-6	CATSRGHRDRGPGANVLTF	TGTGCCACCAGCAGAGGTCACCGGGACAGGGGGCCTGGGGCCAACGTCCTGACTTTC
many	NA	14	TRBV20-1	TRBJ2-5	CSARVGVYQETQYF	TGCAGTGCTAGAGTCGGGGTGTACCAAGAGACCCAGTACTTC
once	NA	14	TRBV24-1	TRBJ1-2	CATSSLGLNYGYTF	TGTGCCACCAGCAGTCTGGGACTCAACTATGGCTACACCTTC
NA	TRBD2	17	TRBV9	TRBJ2-3	CASSVAWTSGSTDTQYF	TGTGCCAGCAGCGTAGCTTGGACTAGCGGGAGCACAGATACGCAGTATTTT
few	NA	11	TRBV7-2	TRBJ2-3	CASSLAGTQYF	TGTGCCAGCAGCTTAGCGGGGACGCAGTATTTT
few	TRBD1	14	TRBV18	TRBJ1-3	CASSPDRGRNTIYF	TGTGCCAGCTCACCGGACAGGGGGAGAAACACCATATATTTT
NA	TRBD1	12	TRBV28	TRBJ2-7	CASGQGRREQYF	TGTGCCAGCGGACAGGGTCGGCGAGAGCAGTACTTC
NA	NA	12	TRBV3-1	TRBJ2-1	CASSQTRGKQFF	TGTGCCAGCAGCCAAACTCGGGGTAAGCAGTTCTTC
few	TRBD1	17	TRBV5-1	TRBJ2-2	CASSPGTGGLNTGELFF	TGCGCCAGCAGCCCCGGGACAGGGGGTTTGAACACCGGGGAGCTGTTTTTT
NA	NA	14	TRBV28	TRBJ2-7	CASSSLRQYYEQYF	TGTGCCAGCAGTTCCCTACGACAGTACTACGAGCAGTACTTC
NA	TRBD1	13	TRBV19	TRBJ1-5	CASSGTGYQPQHF	TGTGCCAGCAGCGGGACAGGGTATCAGCCCCAGCATTTT
many	TRBD1	16	TRBV15	TRBJ1-3	CATSLGDRGSGNTIYF	TGTGCCACCAGCTTGGGAGACAGGGGTTCTGGAAACACCATATATTTT
NA	NA	13	TRBV5-6	TRBJ2-5	CASSTHREETQYF	TGTGCCAGCAGCACCCACAGGGAGGAGACCCAGTACTTC
NA	NA	13	TRBV7-8	TRBJ1-5	CASRMQANQPQHF	TGTGCCAGCCGCATGCAGGCGAATCAGCCCCAGCATTTT
NA	NA	16	TRBV12-3/TRBV12-4	TRBJ2-3	CASSFGTPRSTDTQYF	TGTGCCAGCAGTTTCGGGACGCCCCGGAGCACAGATACGCAGTATTTT
few	TRBD2	16	TRBV20-1	TRBJ2-2	CSARPLAGGVTGELFF	TGCAGTGCTAGACCTTTAGCGGGGGGGGTCACCGGGGAGCTGTTTTTT
few	TRBD1	14	TRBV10-2	TRBJ2-1	CASGGQGAYNEQFF	TGCGCCAGCGGGGGACAGGGGGCCTACAATGAGCAGTTCTTC
few	TRBD2	17	TRBV24-1	TRBJ2-3	CATSDDRLAGAADTQYF	TGTGCCACCAGTGATGATAGACTAGCGGGAGCCGCAGATACGCAGTATTTT
many	NA	14	TRBV29-1	TRBJ1-1	CSVERGGVKPEAFF	TGCAGCGTTGAAAGAGGTGGGGTGAAGCCTGAAGCTTTCTTT
NA	TRBD2	15	TRBV5-6	TRBJ2-1	CASSLNSGRTGEQFF	TGTGCCAGCAGCTTGAATAGCGGGAGGACGGGTGAGCAGTTCTTC
NA	NA	13	TRBV5-6	TRBJ2-5	CASSLDRKRTQYF	TGTGCCAGCAGCTTGGACCGAAAGAGGACCCAGTACTTC
NA	NA	15	TRBV5-1	TRBJ2-2	CASSQAARNTGELFF	TGCGCCAGCAGCCAAGCGGCCCGGAACACCGGGGAGCTGTTTTTT
NA	TRBD1	15	TRBV25-1	TRBJ2-3	CASSAPGTGTDTQYF	TGTGCCAGCAGTGCCCCCGGGACAGGCACAGATACGCAGTATTTT
few	TRBD1	15	TRBV28	TRBJ1-4	CASSFSGTGGEKLFF	TGTGCCAGCAGTTTTTCCGGGACAGGGGGAGAAAAACTGTTTTTT
few	TRBD1	14	TRBV6-1	TRBJ1-6	CASNMDRGSSPLHF	TGTGCCAGCAACATGGACAGGGGGAGCTCACCCCTCCACTTT
few	TRBD1	16	TRBV7-9	TRBJ1-1	CASSLGTGGINTEAFF	TGTGCCAGCAGCCTCGGGACAGGGGGGATTAACACTGAAGCTTTCTTT
NA	TRBD2	15	TRBV24-1	TRBJ2-1	CATSGGLAGGYEQFF	TGTGCCACCAGTGGCGGACTAGCGGGAGGGTATGAGCAGTTCTTC
few	NA	14	TRBV3-1	TRBJ2-7	CASSTTLGGQEQYF	TGTGCCAGCAGCACCACCCTGGGGGGCCAGGAGCAGTACTTC
NA	TRBD1	16	TRBV12-3/TRBV12-4	TRBJ2-1	CASRSGWTGSYNEQFF	TGTGCCAGCAGGTCGGGGTGGACAGGGTCCTACAATGAGCAGTTCTTC
NA	NA	11	TRBV6-1	TRBJ2-7	CASSEVGEEDF	TGTGCCAGCAGTGAAGTAGGAGAGGAGGACTTC
NA	NA	15	TRBV30	TRBJ2-6	CAWSVRELGANVLTF	TGTGCCTGGAGTGTCAGGGAGCTTGGGGCCAACGTCCTGACTTTC
NA	NA	14	TRBV7-2	TRBJ2-7	CASSLLPSSYEQYF	TGTGCCAGCAGCTTACTCCCGAGCTCCTACGAGCAGTACTTC
NA	TRBD1	15	TRBV20-1	TRBJ1-3	CSARPPGQGSNTIYF	TGCAGTGCTAGACCCCCGGGACAGGGGTCAAACACCATATATTTT
NA	NA	14	TRBV11-3	TRBJ2-7	CASSLDGSHYEQYF	TGTGCCAGCAGCTTAGATGGGTCACACTACGAGCAGTACTTC
NA	TRBD1	13	TRBV28	TRBJ2-7	CASSMGQTYEQYF	TGTGCCAGCAGTATGGGACAGACCTACGAGCAGTACTTC
NA	NA	14	TRBV28	TRBJ1-5	CASLGSWINQPQHF	TGTGCCAGCCTCGGGTCTTGGATCAATCAGCCCCAGCATTTT